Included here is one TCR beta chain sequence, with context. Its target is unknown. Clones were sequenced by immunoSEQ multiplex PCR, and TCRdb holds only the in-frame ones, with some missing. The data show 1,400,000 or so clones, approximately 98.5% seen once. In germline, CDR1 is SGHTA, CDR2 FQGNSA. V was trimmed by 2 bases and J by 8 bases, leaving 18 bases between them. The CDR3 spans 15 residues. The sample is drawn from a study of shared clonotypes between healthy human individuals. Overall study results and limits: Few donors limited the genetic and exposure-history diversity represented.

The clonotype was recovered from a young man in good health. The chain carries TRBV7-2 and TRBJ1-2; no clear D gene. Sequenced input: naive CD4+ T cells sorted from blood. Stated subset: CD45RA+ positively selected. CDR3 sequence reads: CASSLSAATAKGYTF. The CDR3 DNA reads TGTGCCAGCAGCTTATCTGCGGCTACGGCTAAGGGCTACACCTTC.